Listed below are T cell receptor beta chains from one sample, sequenced in a study of T-cell memory formation after mild COVID-19. Via MiXCR, TCRdb re-called the 5' RACE reads, giving one row per CDR3 protein. The sample consists of some 490,000 distinct CDR3 sequences, 15% to 20% of them appearing once. The sequencing input was PBMCs or a T cell subset sorted from them (not recorded which). Source of these receptors: an adult woman who had mild COVID-19 (a few samples of this study predate the infection). Cell type and time point are not known. Each CDR3 is given with its conserved first and last residue. Each record gives: J gene, clone size, D gene, V gene, CDR3 DNA, CDR3 protein. The D gene is left open where the match is weak. The listing skips clone size in some rows; elsewhere it reads once, few, many or a size class.

j_call: TRBJ1-3; clone_size: many; d_call: TRBD1; v_call: TRBV18; cdr3_nt: TGTGCCAGCTCACCGGGACAGGGGGTTATCTCTGGAAACACCATATATTTT; cdr3_aa: CASSPGQGVISGNTIYF
j_call: TRBJ1-2; clone_size: many; d_call: TRBD1; v_call: TRBV20-1; cdr3_nt: TGCAGTGCTCGGACAGGGAACTATGGCTACACCTTC; cdr3_aa: CSARTGNYGYTF
j_call: TRBJ2-1; clone_size: .; d_call: .; v_call: TRBV2; cdr3_nt: TGTGCCAGCATCCGGGGGAGCTCCTACAATGAGCAGTTCTTC; cdr3_aa: CASIRGSSYNEQFF
j_call: TRBJ1-1; clone_size: .; d_call: .; v_call: TRBV12-3/TRBV12-4; cdr3_nt: TGTGCCAGCAGTTTTGGGCGGGGGTACACTGAAGCTTTCTTT; cdr3_aa: CASSFGRGYTEAFF
j_call: TRBJ2-1; clone_size: many; d_call: .; v_call: TRBV7-3; cdr3_nt: TGTGCCAGCAGCTCAGACTTGAGGGGTGAGCAGTTCTTC; cdr3_aa: CASSSDLRGEQFF
j_call: TRBJ2-5; clone_size: few; d_call: .; v_call: TRBV5-4; cdr3_nt: TGTGCCAGCAGCTCACCTGGACAAGAGACCCAGTACTTC; cdr3_aa: CASSSPGQETQYF
j_call: TRBJ2-3; clone_size: few; d_call: .; v_call: TRBV7-2; cdr3_nt: TGTGCCAGCAGCTCGGTTCTTACAGATACGCAGTATTTT; cdr3_aa: CASSSVLTDTQYF
j_call: TRBJ2-1; clone_size: few; d_call: .; v_call: TRBV6-5; cdr3_nt: TGTGCCAGCAGCCAAACTTCCGGGGGCCAACAGTTCTTC; cdr3_aa: CASSQTSGGQQFF
j_call: TRBJ1-1; clone_size: few; d_call: .; v_call: TRBV7-2; cdr3_nt: TGTGCCAGCAGCTCTAGATCGGGTTGGGACACTGAAGCTTTCTTT; cdr3_aa: CASSSRSGWDTEAFF
j_call: TRBJ2-6; clone_size: .; d_call: .; v_call: TRBV25-1; cdr3_nt: TGTGCCAGCAGTGAACCTACAGACTCTGGGGCCAACGTCCTGACTTTC; cdr3_aa: CASSEPTDSGANVLTF
j_call: TRBJ2-3; clone_size: .; d_call: .; v_call: TRBV10-3; cdr3_nt: TGTGCCATCAGTACAGGGTTGAGTACAGATACGCAGTATTTT; cdr3_aa: CAISTGLSTDTQYF
j_call: TRBJ2-2; clone_size: .; d_call: .; v_call: TRBV7-2; cdr3_nt: TGTGCCAGCAGCGGGGGGGCTTATACCGGGGAGCTGTTTTTT; cdr3_aa: CASSGGAYTGELFF
j_call: TRBJ1-1; clone_size: .; d_call: .; v_call: TRBV2; cdr3_nt: TGTGCCAGCCACCGTAGGGGTGAAGCTTTCTTT; cdr3_aa: CASHRRGEAFF
j_call: TRBJ1-5; clone_size: .; d_call: TRBD1; v_call: TRBV3-1; cdr3_nt: TGTGCCAGCAGCCAAGATCGGACAGGTTATAGCAATCAGCCCCAGCATTTT; cdr3_aa: CASSQDRTGYSNQPQHF
j_call: TRBJ1-6; clone_size: .; d_call: TRBD1; v_call: TRBV12-3/TRBV12-4; cdr3_nt: TGTGCCAGCAGCCAAGACAGGGGGTATGGTTCACCCCTCCACTTT; cdr3_aa: CASSQDRGYGSPLHF
j_call: TRBJ2-4; clone_size: many; d_call: .; v_call: TRBV12-3/TRBV12-4; cdr3_nt: TGTGCCAGCAGTTTAGTTCAGGGGATTAACAAAAACATTCAGTACTTC; cdr3_aa: CASSLVQGINKNIQYF
j_call: TRBJ2-7; clone_size: .; d_call: TRBD2; v_call: TRBV7-9; cdr3_nt: TGTGCCAGCAGCTTAGGCGGGGGGGCCCCTCGAGACGAGCAGTACTTC; cdr3_aa: CASSLGGGAPRDEQYF
j_call: TRBJ2-3; clone_size: few; d_call: TRBD1; v_call: TRBV24-1; cdr3_nt: TGTGCCACCAGTGATTTGGGACAGGGGTCCCCCACAGATACGCAGTATTTT; cdr3_aa: CATSDLGQGSPTDTQYF
j_call: TRBJ1-5; clone_size: few; d_call: .; v_call: TRBV25-1; cdr3_nt: TGTGCCAGCAGTGAAAGGGGGGACAGCAATCAGCCCCAGCATTTT; cdr3_aa: CASSERGDSNQPQHF
j_call: TRBJ2-7; clone_size: .; d_call: TRBD1; v_call: TRBV4-1; cdr3_nt: TGCGCCAGCATCCAACTGGACAGGGAACCCTACGAGCAGTACTTC; cdr3_aa: CASIQLDREPYEQYF
j_call: TRBJ2-7; clone_size: .; d_call: TRBD2; v_call: TRBV4-1; cdr3_nt: TGCGCCAGCAGCCAAGTGGCCGGACTAGCGTCCTACGAGCAGTACTTC; cdr3_aa: CASSQVAGLASYEQYF
j_call: TRBJ2-7; clone_size: few; d_call: TRBD1; v_call: TRBV20-1; cdr3_nt: TGCAGTGCTTCGGACAGGGGGGTGCGGGAGCAGTACTTC; cdr3_aa: CSASDRGVREQYF
j_call: TRBJ1-5; clone_size: few; d_call: TRBD1; v_call: TRBV6-2/TRBV6-3; cdr3_nt: TGTGCCAGCAGACCAACAGGGGTGAGCAATCAGCCCCAGCATTTT; cdr3_aa: CASRPTGVSNQPQHF
j_call: TRBJ1-4; clone_size: .; d_call: TRBD1; v_call: TRBV6-2/TRBV6-3; cdr3_nt: TGTGCCAGCAGTTACCCGAGGACAGGGGGGTATGAAAAACTGTTTTTT; cdr3_aa: CASSYPRTGGYEKLFF
j_call: TRBJ2-1; clone_size: many; d_call: .; v_call: TRBV5-1; cdr3_nt: TGCGCCAGCAGCACGGGGTTGAGGGTGGAATACAATGAGCAGTTCTTC; cdr3_aa: CASSTGLRVEYNEQFF